The 13 T cell receptor beta chains presented below share a single source sample, sequenced in a study of blood T cell repertoires in COVID-19. Data came from immunoSEQ multiplex PCR; TCRdb stores just in-frame clones and leaves some out. Here the sample spans some 380,000 clones, roughly 88% being singletons. The material sequenced was PBMCs or T cells enriched from blood (not recorded which). The receptors here all came from a woman in her thirties or forties with acute COVID-19.

In this sample, this clone turned up once. The chain uses TRBV2 and TRBJ2-5; TRBD1 aligns across 8 bases. The CDR3 has 13 amino acids. CDR1 is SNHLY, CDR2 FYNNEI, per germline. V gave up 10 bases and J gave up 0 bases; unmatched junction bases: 4. CDR3 in DNA: TGTGCCACCAGACAGGGGTACCAAGAGACCCAGTACTTC. Amino acid sequence: CATRQGYQETQYF.

The genes are TRBV3-1 (or the pseudogene TRBV3-2) and TRBJ1-1, with a tentative D call TRBD1 (5 bases). Germline V gene sequence: CDR1 LGHDT, CDR2 YNNKEL (reference sequence). Trimming left V 0 bases short and J 5 bases short, with 10 bases between. This CDR3 is built from 14 residues. The CDR3 region has the DNA TGTGCCAGCAGCCAAGATCGCCCAGGGACTGAAGCTTTCTTT. Translation gives CASSQDRPGTEAFF.

This chain connects TRBV7-6 to TRBJ1-2; TRBD1 matches at 8 bases. The length of the CDR3 is 17 residues. With 5 bases clipped from V and 0 bases from J, the junction kept 11 bases outside the gene matches. Germline CDR1 is SGHVS and CDR2 is FNYEAQ. The DNA for the CDR3 is TGTGCCAGCAGCCCGAGACAGGGGCGCGGAGCTAACTATGGCTACACCTTC. The encoded protein is CASSPRQGRGANYGYTF. The full variable domain, rest sourced from reference TRBV7-6 and TRBJ1-2, is GAGVSQSPRYKVTKRGQDVALRCDPISGHVSLYWYRQALGQGPEFLTYFNYEAQQDKSGLPNDRFSAERPEGSISTLTIQRTEQRDSAMYRCASSPRQGRGANYGYTFGSGTRLTVV.

The chain recombines TRBV29-1 with TRBJ2-5; D unresolved. V was cut by 4 bases and J by 1 base, with 7 bases left in between. CDR1 and CDR2 from the germline V gene are SQVTM and ANQGSEA. There are 12 residues in the CDR3. The CDR3 DNA follows: TGCAGCGTTGGTACCAGCCAAGAGACCCAGTACTTC. Translating gives CSVGTSQETQYF.

V usage is TRBV12-3 or TRBV12-4 and J usage is TRBJ1-2; D is unresolved. The V gene lost 1 base and the J gene lost 8 bases, with 8 bases spanning the gap. This CDR3 spans 12 amino acids. The CDR3 here is CASSLEVGGYTF. The CDR3 DNA reads as TGTGCCAGCAGTTTAGAAGTGGGCGGCTACACCTTC.

The V call is TRBV4-2, the J call TRBJ1-1; 10 nucleotides agree with TRBD1. The CDR3 is made up of 15 amino acids. The germline CDR1 and CDR2 sequences are LGHNA and YNFKEQ. Trimming took 2 bases from V and 5 from J; bases not matched to a gene: 5. The CDR3 reads CASSQPGQGRTEAFF. The CDR3 region has the DNA TGTGCCAGCAGCCAACCGGGACAGGGGAGAACTGAAGCTTTCTTT.

This clone occurred a few times. For the CDR3, the DNA is TGTGCCAGCAGCCCCCCGGGGAAAAGAACTGAAGCTTTCTTT. The encoded protein is CASSPPGKRTEAFF. The V and J genes are TRBV3-1 (or the pseudogene TRBV3-2) and TRBJ1-1; D ambiguous. Germline V gene data show CDR1 as LGHDT and CDR2 as YNNKEL (reference sequence). This CDR3 spans 14 amino acids. V was shortened by 4 bases and J by 5 bases, with 14 bases between the two germline ends.

This chain joins TRBV6-5 and TRBJ2-2, with TRBD1 identical over 7 bases. The germline V gene encodes CDR1 MNHEY and CDR2 SVGAGI. This CDR3 comprises 15 residues. V lost 6 bases and J lost 1; bases outside the gene matches: 5. CDR3 in amino acids: CASRFNRGNTGELFF. CDR3 sequence (DNA): TGTGCCAGCAGGTTTAACAGGGGGAACACCGGGGAGCTGTTTTTT.

J is TRBJ1-6 and V is TRBV5-1; 10 bases line up with TRBD1. Germline V CDR1 and CDR2: SGHRS, YFSETQ. CDR3 length: 15 amino acids. V trimming: 1 base; J trimming: 9 bases; junction bases outside the gene matches: 4. Written as DNA, the CDR3 is TGCGCCAGCAGCTTGACGACAGGGGGCGGTTCACCCCTCCACTTT. Protein: CASSLTTGGGSPLHF.

This clone is a singleton in its sample. The chain couples TRBV27 to TRBJ2-3, with a weak D call TRBD2 (6 bases). V lost 6 bases and J 3 bases, leaving 10 bases between the germline ends. This CDR3 is built from 13 residues. The germline V gene has CDR1 MNHEY and CDR2 SMNVEV (reference sequence). The CDR3, as DNA: TGTGCCAGCAGCCGGGGGTTGACAGATACGCAGTATTTT. Its protein product is CASSRGLTDTQYF.

The chain employs TRBV10-2 and TRBJ2-3, with a possible D match to TRBD2 (6 bases). The CDR3 has 13 residues. CDR1 and CDR2 from the germline V gene are WSHSY and SAAADI. The V and J ends lost 8 bases and 3 bases respectively, with 12 bases between them. DNA of the CDR3: TGCGCCAGCCTTTCGGGGGAAACAGATACGCAGTATTTT. Translating gives CASLSGETDTQYF.

The rearrangement links TRBV30 to TRBJ1-1; perhaps TRBD1 as D (6 bases). This CDR3 region has 13 residues. Trimming left V 3 bases short and J 3 bases short, with 11 bases between. Germline V gene lookup returns CDR1 GTSNPN and CDR2 SVGIG (reference sequence). The chain's CDR3 is CAWRDTGYTEAFF. CDR3 coding DNA: TGTGCCTGGAGAGACACAGGGTACACTGAAGCTTTCTTT.

The genes are TRBV21-1 and TRBJ2-7; the table's D gene call, TRBD2, was not cross checked with the DNA. TRBV21-1 corresponds to a pseudogene. The CDR3 spans 12 residues. The DNA for the CDR3 is TGTGCCAGCAGCAGATTACTCCACGAGCAGTACTTC. It translates to CASSRLLHEQYF.